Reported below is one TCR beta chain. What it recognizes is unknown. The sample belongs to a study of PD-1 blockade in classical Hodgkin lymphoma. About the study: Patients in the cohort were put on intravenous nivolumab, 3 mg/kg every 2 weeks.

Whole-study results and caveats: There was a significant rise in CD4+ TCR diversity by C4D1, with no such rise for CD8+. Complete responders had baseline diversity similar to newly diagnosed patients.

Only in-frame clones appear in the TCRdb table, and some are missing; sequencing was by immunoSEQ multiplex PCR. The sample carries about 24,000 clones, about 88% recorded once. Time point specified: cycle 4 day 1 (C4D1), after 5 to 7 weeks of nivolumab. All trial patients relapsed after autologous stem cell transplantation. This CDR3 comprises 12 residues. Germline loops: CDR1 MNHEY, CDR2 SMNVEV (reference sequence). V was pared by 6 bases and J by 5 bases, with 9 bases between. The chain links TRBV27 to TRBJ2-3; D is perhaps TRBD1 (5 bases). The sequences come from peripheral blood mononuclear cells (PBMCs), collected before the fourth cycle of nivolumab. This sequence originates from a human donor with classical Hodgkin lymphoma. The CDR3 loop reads CASRQVKDTQYF. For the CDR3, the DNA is TGTGCCAGCAGACAGGTTAAAGATACGCAGTATTTT.